Each of the 3 T cell receptor beta chains below was sequenced from the same sample in a study of cytomegalovirus exposure and HLA in healthy donors. The PCR had 60 Vbeta and 13 Jbeta primers. Generated by immunoSEQ multiplex PCR, the TCRdb table keeps only in-frame clones and is missing some. The table includes approximately 110,000 clones, just over 15% detected once. Sequenced material: PBMCs. These receptors were taken from a woman between 18 and 29 years old in good health and CMV-seronegative.

This clone showed up just a few times. DNA for the CDR3: TGTGCCAGCAGCCCTGGACAGGCAAGGTGGCATTTT. Its translation: CASSPGQARWHF. The chain couples TRBV5-4 to TRBJ1-5, with TRBD1 identical over 7 bases. The CDR3 covers 12 residues. Germline V gene lookup returns CDR1 SGHNT and CDR2 YYREEE (reference sequence). With 4 bases clipped from V and 15 bases from J, the junction kept 10 bases outside the gene matches.

Only a few counts were recorded for this clone. The rearrangement uses TRBV7-3 and TRBJ1-5; D uncertain. Per the germline V gene, CDR1 is SGHTA and CDR2 is FQGTGA. CDR3 length equals 18 residues. V lost 1 base and J lost 2, with 18 bases in between. For the CDR3, the DNA is TGTGCCAGCAGCTTAATCTTAGCGCCCTGGCGTTGCAATCAGCCCCAGCATTTT. It codes for CASSLILAPWRCNQPQHF.

The chain recombines TRBV5-4 with TRBJ1-2; D not resolved. Germline V CDR1 and CDR2: SGHNT, YYREEE (reference sequence). This CDR3 contains 12 residues. The V gene lost 0 bases and the J gene lost 5 bases, with 5 bases spanning the gap. CDR3 DNA sequence: TGTGCCAGCAGCTTGGACGGGTATGGCTACACCTTC. This sequence encodes CASSLDGYGYTF.